Below are 22 T cell receptor beta chains sequenced from a single sample in a study of human T cells and chemical hapten exposure. TCRdb reprocessed the RACE reads with MiXCR, giving one entry per CDR3 protein. The repertoire holds around 57,000 distinct CDR3 sequences, about 10% seen once, with approximately 2% in the top ten. Time point specified: patch test 1, 2 weeks after DPC sensitization. Treatment given: therapeutic diphenylcyclopropenone sensitization with weekly scalp DPC. Unseparated into fractions, whole blood served as the source from which total RNA was extracted. The source material was whole blood, sampled in connection with sensitization to the hapten diphenylcyclopropenone (DPC). These TCRs come from a woman between 40 and 55 years old with alopecia areata. Some clones in this sample may be carry-over from other donors' samples.

This clonotype showed up just a few times. The V gene is TRBV11-2, the J gene TRBJ2-5; 10 nucleotides agree with TRBD2. Germline V gene data show CDR1 as SGHAT and CDR2 as FQNNGV. This CDR3 is 16 amino acids long. Trimming cost V 7 bases and J 4 bases; bases outside gene matches: 12. The CDR3 loop reads CASTYLRTSGVETQYF. The CDR3 bases are TGTGCCAGCACCTATCTACGAACTAGCGGGGTAGAGACCCAGTACTTC. Using reference TRBV11-2 and TRBJ2-5 for the parts outside the CDR3, the full variable domain is EAGVAQSPRYKIIEKRQSVAFWCNPISGHATLYWYQQILGQGPKLLIQFQNNGVVDDSQLPKDRFSAERLKGVDSTLKIQPAKLEDSAVYLCASTYLRTSGVETQYFGPGTRLLVL.

There are a few counts of this clonotype. The chain is built from TRBV4-3 and TRBJ2-1, with 8 bases lining up with TRBD2. Germline CDR1 and CDR2: LGHNA and YSLEER. The CDR3 is 16 residues long. The J segment lost 10 bases and the V segment lost 1 base, leaving 12 bases of the junction unmatched. The CDR3 loop is CASSQGERGWSEEQFF. The CDR3, as DNA: TGCGCCAGCAGCCAAGGGGAGCGGGGGTGGTCAGAGGAGCAGTTCTTC.

This clonotype was seen ten or more times. The chain uses TRBV7-9 and TRBJ2-1; D gene unclear. Germline values: CDR1 SEHNR, CDR2 FQNEAQ (reference sequence). CDR3 length equals 15 residues. Trimming cost V 0 bases and J 4 bases, with 10 bases left between them. CDR3 sequence (DNA): TGTGCCAGCAGCTTAGCGAGGTCCGGGTACAATGAGCAGTTCTTC. This sequence encodes CASSLARSGYNEQFF.

This clonotype has just a few counts. V usage is TRBV18 and J usage is TRBJ1-1; possible D gene TRBD1, 5 bases. The CDR3 sequence is 13 residues long. The germline V and J ends were trimmed by 6 bases and 0 bases, with 8 bases remaining between them. Germline-derived CDR1 and CDR2 are KGHSH and LQKENI. The CDR3 bases are TGTGCCAGCTCGGGGCTAATGAACACTGAAGCTTTCTTT. Encoded protein: CASSGLMNTEAFF.

This clonotype occurred many times. V gene TRBV28 combines with J gene TRBJ1-2; D gene ambiguous. Germline V CDR1 and CDR2: MDHEN, SYDVKM. The V gene lost 2 bases and the J gene lost 4 bases, with 11 bases spanning the gap. CDR3 size: 14 residues. The CDR3 protein is CASSLDGQFYGYTF. The DNA for the CDR3 is TGTGCCAGCAGTTTAGATGGCCAGTTCTATGGCTACACCTTC.

A few counts support this clonotype. This rearrangement joins TRBV4-1 to TRBJ1-5, with no clear D. Germline V gene lookup returns CDR1 MGHRA and CDR2 YSYEKL. Between the trimmed V and J ends, which lost 3 bases and 0 bases, there was a span of 12 bases. The CDR3 covers 16 residues. The CDR3 here is CASSQQFGHSNQPQHF. The CDR3 DNA sequence: TGCGCCAGCAGCCAGCAGTTCGGCCATAGCAATCAGCCCCAGCATTTT.

The genes are TRBV11-3 and TRBJ2-7, with D perhaps matching TRBD1 (6 bases). This CDR3 spans 16 amino acids. V lost 4 bases, J lost 1 base, and 17 bases lay in between. Germline CDR1 reads SGHNT; CDR2 reads YENEEA. CDR3 sequence (DNA): TGTGCCAGCAGCTCCCGTACCGGACAGTTATCCTACGAGCAGTACTTC. It specifies CASSSRTGQLSYEQYF. Drawing the rest from reference TRBV11-3 and TRBJ2-7, the complete variable domain is EAGVVQSPRYKIIEKKQPVAFWCNPISGHNTLYWYLQNLGQGPELLIRYENEEAVDDSQLPKDRFSAERLKGVDSTLKIQPAELGDSAVYLCASSSRTGQLSYEQYFGPGTRLTVT.

The sample holds many counts of this clonotype. The chain uses TRBV5-1 and TRBJ1-1; D gene unclear. The CDR3 is 15 residues long. Per the germline V gene, CDR1 is SGHRS and CDR2 is YFSETQ. Between the trimmed V and J ends, which lost 1 base and 0 bases, there was a span of 10 bases. CDR3 coding DNA: TGCGCCAGCAGCTTGACAGCTTTCATGAACACTGAAGCTTTCTTT. Protein: CASSLTAFMNTEAFF.

This clonotype showed up just a few times. The CDR3 DNA follows: TGCGCCAGCAGCTTGGAAGGGACATTGGTCGCGGATACGCAGTATTTT. This codes for CASSLEGTLVADTQYF. This sequence joins TRBV5-1 and TRBJ2-3, with TRBD1 as a possible D gene (6 bases). Deletions cut 0 bases from V and 6 bases from J, with 17 bases between. The CDR3 sequence is 16 residues long. CDR1 SGHRS and CDR2 YFSETQ come from the germline V gene.

V is TRBV20-1 and J is TRBJ1-3; D is perhaps TRBD1 (6 bases). V lost 6 bases and J lost 3, with 15 bases in between. The germline CDR1 and CDR2 sequences are DFQATT and SNEGSKA (reference sequence). The CDR3 length is 14 residues. CDR3 coding DNA: TGCAGTGCCCTTACAACGGACAGTGGAAACACCATATATTTT. Translated, it gives CSALTTDSGNTIYF.

Many counts were recorded for this clonotype. The V gene is TRBV28, the J gene TRBJ2-2, with 8 bases that match TRBD2. Germline V gene data show CDR1 as MDHEN and CDR2 as SYDVKM. The CDR3 extends over 14 amino acids. V gave up 6 bases and J gave up 5 bases; unmatched junction bases: 5. CDR3 sequence (DNA): TGTGCCAGCAGGAGGACGGGAGGGACCGGGGAGCTGTTTTTT. Translating it yields CASRRTGGTGELFF. The full variable domain, in which reference TRBV28 and TRBJ2-2 provide the parts outside the CDR3, is DVKVTQSSRYLVKRTGEKVFLECVQDMDHENMFWYRQDPGLGLRLIYFSYDVKMKEKGDIPEGYSVSREKKERFSLILESASTNQTSMYLCASRRTGGTGELFFGEGSRLTVL.

The chain couples TRBV7-9 to TRBJ2-7; D uncertain. CDR1 and CDR2 from the germline V gene are SEHNR and FQNEAQ (reference sequence). The V and J ends lost 1 base and 5 bases respectively, with 9 bases between them. This CDR3 contains 13 residues. CDR3 amino acids: CASSLVGSDEQYF. Written as DNA, the CDR3 is TGTGCCAGCAGCTTAGTGGGATCTGACGAGCAGTACTTC.

This clonotype was counted between two and nine times. The CDR3 DNA follows: TGTGCCAGCAGGAGTTTGACTGAAGCTTTCTTT. Translating it yields CASRSLTEAFF. The gene calls are TRBV7-9 and TRBJ1-1; D gene uncertain. Germline V gene data show CDR1 as SEHNR and CDR2 as FQNEAQ (reference sequence). The V gene lost 6 bases and the J gene lost 5 bases, with 7 bases spanning the gap. The CDR3 totals 11 residues.

In its sample, this clonotype was seen many times. This chain links TRBV11-2 with TRBJ2-1; D may be TRBD1 or TRBD2 (5 bases each). The germline CDR1 and CDR2 sequences are SGHAT and FQNNGV. This CDR3 has 17 amino acids. The V end lost 5 bases, the J end lost 2 bases, and 19 bases lay between the germline ends. The CDR3, as DNA: TGTGCCAGCAGCGAAGCTTACGGGGCCTCAGCCTACAATGAGCAGTTCTTC. Protein sequence: CASSEAYGASAYNEQFF.

This clonotype was found a few times. The chain joins TRBV28 to TRBJ2-7; tentatively, D is TRBD2 (7 bases). V shed 3 bases and J shed 4 bases, with 22 bases lying between them. CDR3 length equals 17 residues. The germline gives CDR1 MDHEN, CDR2 SYDVKM. The CDR3 coding sequence is TGTGCCAGCAGTTTGCCCCTGGGAGGGGGACAAAGTTACGAGCAGTACTTC. This codes for CASSLPLGGGQSYEQYF.

The table lists this clonotype with a few counts. This sequence joins TRBV3-1 and TRBJ2-5; 9 bases map to TRBD1. This CDR3 is 18 amino acids long. The V gene's germline CDR1 is LGHDT and CDR2 YNNKEL (reference sequence). Trimming at V came to 0 bases and at J to 5 bases, leaving 13 bases not matched to a gene. The CDR3 reads CASSQDWGQGGPKETQYF. The CDR3 DNA reads TGTGCCAGCAGCCAAGACTGGGGACAGGGAGGGCCGAAGGAGACCCAGTACTTC.

This clonotype was counted many times. The chain is built from TRBV29-1 and TRBJ2-2, with 7 bases fitting TRBD1. Looked up from germline, CDR1 is SQVTM and CDR2 is ANQGSEA. The CDR3 covers 15 residues. J gave up 3 bases and V 2 bases, and 6 bases lay outside the gene matches. Written as DNA, the CDR3 is TGCAGCGTTGAAACAGGGGATCGGGACACCGGGGAGCTGTTTTTT. This translates into CSVETGDRDTGELFF.

The table lists this clonotype with a few counts. DNA for the CDR3: TGTGCCAGCTCACCACCCTTGAATGAAAAACTGTTTTTT. Its protein is CASSPPLNEKLFF. This chain links TRBV18 with TRBJ1-4; D uncertain. This CDR3 is built from 13 residues. CDR1 and CDR2 from the germline V gene are KGHSH and LQKENI. Deletions cut 0 bases from V and 5 bases from J, with 4 bases between.

This clonotype turned up a few times. The chain is built from TRBV6-1 and TRBJ1-1; perhaps TRBD1 as D (6 bases). Per the germline V gene, CDR1 is MNHNS and CDR2 is SASEGT. This CDR3 has 13 amino acids. The V gene lost 7 bases and the J gene lost 1 base, with 10 bases spanning the gap. The CDR3 spells CASTEQGNTEAFF. CDR3 in DNA: TGTGCCAGCACCGAACAGGGGAACACTGAAGCTTTCTTT.

V and J are TRBV12-3 or TRBV12-4 and TRBJ2-2, with D hard to call. Trimming took 2 bases from V and 7 from J, leaving 8 bases between them. This CDR3 has 13 residues. CDR3 region: CASSLSAGGELFF. In DNA, the CDR3 is TGTGCCAGCAGTTTATCAGCTGGCGGGGAGCTGTTTTTT.

This clonotype was found many times. The chain joins TRBV12-3 or TRBV12-4 to TRBJ2-3; no reliable D call. CDR3 length equals 12 residues. The V gene lost 5 bases and the J gene lost 8 bases, with 11 bases spanning the gap. The CDR3 sequence is CASSLEPGTQYF. CDR3 nucleotide sequence: TGTGCCAGCAGTCTGGAGCCGGGTACGCAGTATTTT.

This chain uses TRBV12-3 or TRBV12-4 with TRBJ1-5, with unresolved D. Trimming pared 3 bases from V and 2 bases from J, leaving 11 bases between. The CDR3 is 15 residues long. Here the CDR3 reads CASSLGRARNQPQHF. The CDR3 nucleotides read TGTGCCAGCAGTTTGGGCAGAGCGCGCAATCAGCCCCAGCATTTT.